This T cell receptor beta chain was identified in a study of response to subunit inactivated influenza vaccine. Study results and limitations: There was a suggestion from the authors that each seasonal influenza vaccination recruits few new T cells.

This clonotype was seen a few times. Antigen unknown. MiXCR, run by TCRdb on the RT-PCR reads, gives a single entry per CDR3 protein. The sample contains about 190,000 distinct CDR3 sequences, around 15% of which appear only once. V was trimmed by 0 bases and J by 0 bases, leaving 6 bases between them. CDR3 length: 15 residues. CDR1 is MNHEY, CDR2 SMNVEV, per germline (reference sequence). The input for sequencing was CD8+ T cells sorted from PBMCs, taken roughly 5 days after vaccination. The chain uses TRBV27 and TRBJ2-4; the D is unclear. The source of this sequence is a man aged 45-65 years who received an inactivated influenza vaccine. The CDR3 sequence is CASSLSGIAKNIQYF. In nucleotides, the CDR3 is TGTGCCAGCAGTTTATCGGGGATAGCCAAAAACATTCAGTACTTC.